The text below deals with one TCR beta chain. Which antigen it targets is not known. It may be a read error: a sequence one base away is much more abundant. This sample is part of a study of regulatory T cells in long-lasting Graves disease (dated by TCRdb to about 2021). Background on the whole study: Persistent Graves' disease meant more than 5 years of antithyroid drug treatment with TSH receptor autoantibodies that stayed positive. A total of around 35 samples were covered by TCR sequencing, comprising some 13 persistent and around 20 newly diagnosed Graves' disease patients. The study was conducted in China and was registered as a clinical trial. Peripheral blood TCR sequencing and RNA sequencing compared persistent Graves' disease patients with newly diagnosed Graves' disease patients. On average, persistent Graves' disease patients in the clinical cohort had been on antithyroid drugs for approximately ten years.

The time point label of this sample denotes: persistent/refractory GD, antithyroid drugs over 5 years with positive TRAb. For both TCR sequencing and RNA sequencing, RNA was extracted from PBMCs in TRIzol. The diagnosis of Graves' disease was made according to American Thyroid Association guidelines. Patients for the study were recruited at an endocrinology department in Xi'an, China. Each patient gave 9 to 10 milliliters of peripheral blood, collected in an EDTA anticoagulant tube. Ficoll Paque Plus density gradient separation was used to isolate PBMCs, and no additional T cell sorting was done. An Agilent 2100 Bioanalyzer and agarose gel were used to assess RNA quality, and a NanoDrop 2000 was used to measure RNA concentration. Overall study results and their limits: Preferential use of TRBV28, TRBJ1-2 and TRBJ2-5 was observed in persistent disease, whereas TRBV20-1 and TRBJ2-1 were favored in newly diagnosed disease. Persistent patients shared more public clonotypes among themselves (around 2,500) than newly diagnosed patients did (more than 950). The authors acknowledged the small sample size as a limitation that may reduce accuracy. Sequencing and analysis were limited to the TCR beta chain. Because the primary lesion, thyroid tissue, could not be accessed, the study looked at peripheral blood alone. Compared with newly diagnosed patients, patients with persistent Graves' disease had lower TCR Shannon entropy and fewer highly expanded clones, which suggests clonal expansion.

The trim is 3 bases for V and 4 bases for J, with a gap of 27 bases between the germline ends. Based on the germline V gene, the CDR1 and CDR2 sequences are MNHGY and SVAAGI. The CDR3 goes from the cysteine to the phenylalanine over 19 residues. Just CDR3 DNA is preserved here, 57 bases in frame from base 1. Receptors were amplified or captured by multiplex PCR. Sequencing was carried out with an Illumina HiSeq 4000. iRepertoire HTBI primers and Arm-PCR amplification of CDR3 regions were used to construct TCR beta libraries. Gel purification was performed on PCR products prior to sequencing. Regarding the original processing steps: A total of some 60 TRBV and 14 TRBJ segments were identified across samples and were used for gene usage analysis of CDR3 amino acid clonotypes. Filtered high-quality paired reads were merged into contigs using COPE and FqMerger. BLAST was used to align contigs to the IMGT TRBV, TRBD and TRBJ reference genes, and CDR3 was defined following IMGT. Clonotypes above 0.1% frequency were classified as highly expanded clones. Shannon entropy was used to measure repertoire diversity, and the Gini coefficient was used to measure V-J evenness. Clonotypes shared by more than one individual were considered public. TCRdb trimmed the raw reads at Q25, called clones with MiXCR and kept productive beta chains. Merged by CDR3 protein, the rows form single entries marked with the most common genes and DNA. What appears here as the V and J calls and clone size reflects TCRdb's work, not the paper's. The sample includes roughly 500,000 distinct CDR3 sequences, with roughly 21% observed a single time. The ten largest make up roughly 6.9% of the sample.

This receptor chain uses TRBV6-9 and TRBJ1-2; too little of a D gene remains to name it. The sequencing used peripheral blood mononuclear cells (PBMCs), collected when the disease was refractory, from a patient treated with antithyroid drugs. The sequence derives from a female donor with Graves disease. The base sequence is TGTGCCAGCAGTTACGCCGATCCCAGAATGTCCCAGATCGTCTATGGCTACACCTTC. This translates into CASSYADPRMSQIVYGYTF.